This T cell receptor (beta chain) comes out of a study of cytomegalovirus exposure and HLA in healthy donors. As for the study in general: A later analysis reported the same platform for the roughly 120 validation repertoires and the roughly 630 first-cohort repertoires. Notes on the study in general: Rare TCR sequences predominated, though certain public TCRs were found in many donors. The TCR clusters that emerged in the first cohort tended, a later analysis found, to co-occur in the approximately 110 validation repertoires.

Unmatched junction bases numbered 12, after V lost 1 base and J lost 7 bases. The CDR3 has 18 residues. The germline CDR1 and CDR2 sequences are SGHTA and FQGNSA. A remark on this clone: Antigen unknown.

TCRdb's table, derived via immunoSEQ multiplex PCR, lists solely in-frame clones and lacks some. This table has about 160,000 clones, roughly nine tenths appearing once. The V and J genes are TRBV7-2 and TRBJ2-1; TRBD2 matches at 11 bases. The sequenced sample was PBMCs. This receptor was taken from a woman aged 18-29 years in good health and CMV-seropositive. CDR3 coding DNA: TGTGCCAGCAGCTTAGTGGGAACTAGCGGGAGTCGGGCTAATGAGCAGTTCTTC. Amino acids: CASSLVGTSGSRANEQFF.